A selection of T cell receptor beta chains follows, all from one sample in a study of cytomegalovirus exposure and HLA in healthy donors. The method was immunoSEQ multiplex PCR; TCRdb's version includes in-frame clones alone and lacks a portion of them. The top ten hold under 3% of the sample, which has 140,000 to 150,000 clones, roughly 75% seen once. The sample taken for sequencing was PBMCs. The source of these receptors is a female donor in good health and CMV-seronegative. CDR3s include the opening cysteine and the closing phenylalanine or tryptophan. D genes are given only for firm matches. The listing skips clone size in some rows; elsewhere it reads once, few, many or a size class.

once,.,TRBV28,TRBJ1-5,CASSPGGGLNQPQHF,TGTGCCAGCAGCCCTGGCGGGGGACTTAATCAGCCCCAGCATTTT
few,.,TRBV9,TRBJ1-3,CASSVAGSGVSGNTIYF,TGTGCCAGCAGCGTAGCGGGGTCTGGGGTTTCTGGAAACACCATATATTTT
.,TRBD1,TRBV5-4,TRBJ2-5,CASSLPRTGRETQYF,TGTGCCAGCAGCTTACCCCGGACAGGGAGAGAGACCCAGTACTTC
few,.,TRBV6-4,TRBJ2-7,CASGSPTGYEQYF,TGTGCCAGCGGTTCACCTACCGGGTACGAGCAGTACTTC
.,.,TRBV7-7,TRBJ2-1,CASSLALGGSNEQFF,TGTGCCAGCAGCCTAGCTCTCGGGGGAAGCAATGAGCAGTTCTTC
once,TRBD2,TRBV10-2,TRBJ2-7,CASRELAHGEQYF,TGCGCCAGCAGGGAACTAGCGCACGGCGAGCAGTACTTC
.,TRBD1,TRBV6-6,TRBJ1-5,CASSSRGAGNQPQHF,TGTGCCAGCAGCTCCAGGGGGGCTGGCAATCAGCCCCAGCATTTT
.,.,TRBV7-5,TRBJ1-5,CVRSLPRQGLGNQPQHF,TGTGTCAGAAGCCTACCTCGACAGGGTTTAGGCAATCAGCCCCAGCATTTT
.,.,TRBV19,TRBJ2-2,CATQARLASGELFF,TGTGCCACCCAAGCTCGCCTAGCCTCCGGGGAGCTGTTTTTT
.,.,TRBV6-1,TRBJ1-6,CASSVFGRGGPLHF,TGTGCCAGCAGTGTGTTCGGGCGGGGCGGACCCCTCCACTTT
.,TRBD2,TRBV2,TRBJ2-7,CASSRAGGRNEQYF,TGTGCCAGCAGCCGAGCGGGGGGGCGGAACGAGCAGTACTTC
.,.,TRBV6-5,TRBJ1-2,CASSYSPANYGYTF,TGTGCCAGCAGTTACTCGCCGGCTAACTATGGCTACACCTTC
.,.,TRBV6-6,TRBJ1-1,CASRGGNTEAFF,TGTGCCTCCAGGGGTGGGAACACTGAAGCTTTCTTT
.,TRBD2,TRBV27,TRBJ2-2,CASSLSWEGTYTGELFF,TGTGCCAGCAGTTTATCTTGGGAGGGGACCTACACCGGGGAGCTGTTTTTT
.,.,TRBV7-8,TRBJ2-5,CASSGGAETQYF,TGTGCCAGCAGCGGGGGGGCCGAGACCCAGTACTTC
.,TRBD2,TRBV6-1,TRBJ2-1,CASRTSGYNEQFF,TGTGCCAGTAGGACTAGCGGATACAATGAGCAGTTCTTC
.,TRBD2,TRBV5-4,TRBJ2-7,CASSPSGLSYEQYF,TGTGCCAGCAGCCCGTCGGGACTATCTTACGAGCAGTACTTC
.,.,TRBV5-4,TRBJ2-7,CASSLGRYEQYF,TGTGCCAGCAGCCTAGGCCGCTACGAGCAGTACTTC
.,.,TRBV5-1,TRBJ2-5,CASSLGAGKETQYF,TGCGCCAGCAGCTTGGGGGCTGGAAAAGAGACCCAGTACTTC
.,TRBD1,TRBV19,TRBJ1-3,CASSLTLLSQGAGNTIYF,TGTGCCAGTAGCCTAACGCTACTGTCCCAGGGGGCTGGAAACACCATATATTTT
.,.,TRBV10-3,TRBJ1-1,CAISDRAAMNTEAFF,TGTGCCATCAGTGACAGGGCCGCCATGAACACTGAAGCTTTCTTT
few,.,TRBV14,TRBJ1-1,CASSATFGTTRAEAFF,TGTGCCAGCAGCGCGACCTTCGGGACAACGAGAGCTGAAGCTTTCTTT
few,.,TRBV4-1,TRBJ2-1,CASSPQVGVGNEQFF,TGCGCCAGCAGCCCCCAGGTGGGAGTTGGGAATGAGCAGTTCTTC
once,.,TRBV7-9,TRBJ1-6,CASSLGPLGSPLHF,TGTGCCAGCAGCTTAGGGCCCCTAGGTTCACCCCTCCACTTT
.,TRBD2,TRBV9,TRBJ2-7,CASSVGSSGGTYEQYF,TGTGCCAGCAGCGTAGGTTCCAGCGGGGGAACATACGAGCAGTACTTC
.,.,TRBV19,TRBJ2-4,CASSISGVKNIQYF,TGTGCCAGTAGTATTTCAGGGGTCAAAAACATTCAGTACTTC
.,.,TRBV10-3,TRBJ2-7,CAMRERDTYEQYF,TGTGCCATGAGAGAGCGGGACACCTACGAGCAGTACTTC
.,TRBD1,TRBV2,TRBJ2-2,CASSDQGAAGELFF,TGTGCCAGCAGCGATCAGGGGGCGGCCGGGGAGCTGTTTTTT
once,TRBD1,TRBV7-8,TRBJ1-1,CASSNRQGNTEAFF,TGTGCCAGCAGCAACCGACAGGGGAACACTGAAGCTTTCTTT
.,TRBD2,TRBV7-6,TRBJ2-1,CASSPGTSGSLMYNEQFF,TGTGCCAGCAGCCCCGGGACTAGCGGGAGTCTTATGTACAATGAGCAGTTCTTC
.,.,TRBV6-1,TRBJ1-5,CASSEVLRAYSNQPQHF,TGTGCCAGCAGTGAAGTGCTGAGGGCTTATAGCAATCAGCCCCAGCATTTT
.,TRBD2,TRBV7-9,TRBJ2-4,CASSSRLAPGIQYF,TGTGCCAGCAGCTCGCGACTAGCCCCAGGCATTCAGTACTTC
once,.,TRBV19,TRBJ2-2,CASSISVTGELFF,TGTGCCAGTAGTATTAGCGTCACCGGGGAGCTGTTTTTT
.,TRBD1,TRBV9,TRBJ2-1,CASSIRDRAYNEQFF,TGTGCCAGCAGCATCCGGGACAGGGCCTACAATGAGCAGTTCTTC
.,TRBD2,TRBV6-5,TRBJ2-7,CASSYSTSGRMSEQYF,TGTGCCAGCAGTTACTCGACTAGCGGAAGGATGTCCGAGCAGTACTTC
.,TRBD1,TRBV27,TRBJ1-5,CASSFRQGNQPQHF,TGTGCCAGCAGTTTTAGACAGGGTAATCAGCCCCAGCATTTT
.,TRBD1,TRBV4-2,TRBJ2-7,CASSQLTGGNSYEQYF,TGTGCCAGCAGCCAATTGACAGGGGGTAACTCCTACGAGCAGTACTTC
few,.,TRBV5-4,TRBJ2-7,CASADGTFGEQYF,TGTGCCAGCGCTGATGGGACTTTTGGCGAGCAGTACTTC
.,TRBD2,TRBV7-9,TRBJ2-1,CASRTYSGMPLSEQFF,TGTGCCAGCAGAACATATAGCGGGATGCCCCTCAGTGAGCAGTTCTTC
.,TRBD1,TRBV28,TRBJ1-5,CASSFLRGLRNQPQHF,TGTGCCAGCAGTTTTTTGAGGGGGCTAAGGAATCAGCCCCAGCATTTT
.,TRBD1,TRBV5-1,TRBJ2-2,CASSKGVQGARSTGELFF,TGCGCCAGCAGCAAGGGCGTACAGGGGGCTAGAAGCACCGGGGAGCTGTTTTTT
.,TRBD1,TRBV7-8,TRBJ2-7,CASSSRIGQGAYEQYF,TGTGCCAGCAGCTCAAGGATCGGACAGGGGGCTTACGAGCAGTACTTC
.,TRBD1,TRBV28,TRBJ2-4,CASSFPAGGNIQYF,TGTGCCAGCAGTTTTCCGGCAGGGGGAAACATTCAGTACTTC
.,.,TRBV29-1,TRBJ2-3,CSVGLGISTDTQYF,TGCAGCGTTGGACTGGGTATTAGCACAGATACGCAGTATTTT
.,TRBD1,TRBV18,TRBJ1-1,CASSPVPGQGANTEAFF,TGTGCCAGCTCACCGGTCCCGGGACAGGGGGCGAACACTGAAGCTTTCTTT
.,TRBD2,TRBV5-1,TRBJ2-1,CASSLRLAGINEQFF,TGCGCCAGCAGCTTGCGACTAGCGGGAATCAATGAGCAGTTCTTC
.,.,TRBV19,TRBJ1-1,CASSKWGFQTEAFF,TGTGCCAGTAGTAAGTGGGGCTTTCAAACTGAAGCTTTCTTT
once,TRBD2,TRBV7-8,TRBJ2-1,CASSLRLAGLLYNEQFF,TGTGCCAGCAGCCTGAGACTAGCGGGACTCCTTTACAATGAGCAGTTCTTC
.,TRBD2,TRBV29-1,TRBJ2-1,CSVEGGRASNEQFF,TGCAGCGTTGAAGGCGGGAGGGCCTCGAATGAGCAGTTCTTC
.,.,TRBV27,TRBJ1-2,CASSLAGNKGYTF,TGTGCCAGCAGTTTAGCGGGGAATAAGGGCTACACCTTC
.,.,TRBV7-9,TRBJ2-1,CASSLGGPDNEQFF,TGTGCCAGCAGCTTAGGGGGGCCAGACAATGAGCAGTTCTTC
.,TRBD2,TRBV6-6,TRBJ2-7,CASRKAGVEQYF,TGTGCCAGCAGAAAAGCGGGAGTCGAGCAGTACTTC
.,.,TRBV18,TRBJ1-1,CASSPLVRGGTEAFF,TGTGCCAGCTCACCACTAGTCAGGGGCGGCACTGAAGCTTTCTTT
.,TRBD1,TRBV2,TRBJ2-7,CASRGQGYEQYF,TGTGCCAGCAGGGGACAGGGGTACGAGCAGTACTTC
few,TRBD2,TRBV7-9,TRBJ2-2,CASSLAGGPLGELFF,TGTGCCAGCAGCTTAGCGGGAGGGCCTCTCGGGGAGCTGTTTTTT
.,.,TRBV10-3,TRBJ1-4,CAISQGGTNEKLFF,TGTGCCATCAGCCAGGGAGGGACTAATGAAAAACTGTTTTTT
.,TRBD2,TRBV19,TRBJ2-2,CASSILASGNTGELFF,TGTGCCAGTAGTATTTTGGCTAGCGGGAACACCGGGGAGCTGTTTTTT
.,.,TRBV4-2,TRBJ2-3,CASSQAQGAADTQYF,TGTGCCAGCAGCCAAGCGCAGGGCGCGGCAGATACGCAGTATTTT
.,.,TRBV28,TRBJ2-1,CASSFIDRPEQFF,TGTGCCAGCAGTTTCATCGACAGACCTGAGCAGTTCTTC